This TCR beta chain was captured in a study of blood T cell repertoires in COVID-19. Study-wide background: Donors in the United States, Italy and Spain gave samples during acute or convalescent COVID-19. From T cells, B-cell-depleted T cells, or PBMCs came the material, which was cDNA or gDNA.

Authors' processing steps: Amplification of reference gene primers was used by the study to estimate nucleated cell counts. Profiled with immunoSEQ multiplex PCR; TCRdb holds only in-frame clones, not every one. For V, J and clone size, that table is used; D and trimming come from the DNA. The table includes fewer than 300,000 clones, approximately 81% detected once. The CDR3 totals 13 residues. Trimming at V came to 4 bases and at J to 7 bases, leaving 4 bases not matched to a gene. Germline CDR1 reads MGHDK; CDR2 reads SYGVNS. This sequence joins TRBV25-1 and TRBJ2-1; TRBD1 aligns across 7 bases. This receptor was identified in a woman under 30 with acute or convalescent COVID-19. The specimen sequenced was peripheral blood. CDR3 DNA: TGTGCCAGCAGTGGACAGGGTTGGAATGAGCAGTTCTTC. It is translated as CASSGQGWNEQFF.